Each of the 29 T cell receptor beta chains below was sequenced from the same sample in a study of blood T cell repertoires in COVID-19. Libraries were prepared by immunoSEQ multiplex PCR; TCRdb keeps only in-frame clonotypes and omits some of them. The sample gives 200,000 to 250,000 clones, around nine tenths of which show up once; about 1.6% is in the top ten. Sequenced: PBMCs or T cells enriched from blood (not recorded which). The receptors originated from a woman between 45 and 65 years old who had recovered from COVID-19.

V and J are TRBV7-9 and TRBJ2-2, with 13 bases that match TRBD2. This CDR3 contains 17 residues. Germline CDR1 reads SEHNR; CDR2 reads FQNEAQ (reference sequence). V was clipped by 5 bases and J by 4 bases; unmatched bases: 7. CDR3 residues: CASSILTSGRGTGELFF. CDR3 sequence (DNA): TGTGCCAGCAGCATCTTAACTAGCGGGAGGGGCACCGGGGAGCTGTTTTTT. The variable domain in full, with the rest retrieved from reference TRBV7-9 and TRBJ2-2, is DTGVSQNPRHKITKRGQNVTFRCDPISEHNRLYWYRQTLGQGPEFLTYFQNEAQLEKSRLLSDRFSAERPKGSFSTLEIQRTEQGDSAMYLCASSILTSGRGTGELFFGEGSRLTVL.

This chain uses TRBV7-9 with TRBJ1-2; D is ambiguous. Germline CDR1 reads SEHNR; CDR2 reads FQNEAQ (reference sequence). V dropped 5 bases and J dropped 6 bases, with 13 bases sitting between them. The CDR3 consists of 13 residues. CDR3 protein: CASSQDGVHGYTF. In DNA form, the CDR3 reads TGTGCCAGCAGCCAAGACGGGGTTCATGGCTACACCTTC.

The gene calls are TRBV6-5 and TRBJ1-2; 7 bases are a match to TRBD1. Germline CDR1 reads MNHEY; CDR2 reads SVGAGI. CDR3 size: 15 residues. After removal of 2 bases from V and 6 bases from J, the junction contained 9 bases not matched to a gene. CDR3 nucleotide sequence: TGTGCCAGCAGTTACCAGGGACAGCCGGTTGATGGCTACACCTTC. Its protein is CASSYQGQPVDGYTF.

V usage is TRBV11-2 and J usage is TRBJ1-3; possibly TRBD1 for D (5 bases). CDR1 is SGHAT and CDR2 is FQNNGV in the germline V gene. V was pared by 4 bases and J by 1 base, with 14 bases between. The CDR3 runs to 16 residues. The CDR3 nucleotides are TGTGCCAGCAGCTCGCTGCGGGGGACGTCTGGAAACACCATATATTTT. Translating it yields CASSSLRGTSGNTIYF.

The V and J genes are TRBV4-1 and TRBJ1-2; D is unclear. Trimming took 0 bases from V and 5 from J, leaving 7 bases between them. CDR1 is MGHRA and CDR2 is YSYEKL in the germline V gene. CDR3 length: 13 amino acids. The CDR3 bases are TGCGCCAGCAGCCAAGACGAGGGTTATGGCTACACCTTC. Translation gives CASSQDEGYGYTF.

The chain links TRBV4-3 to TRBJ2-2; 8 bases are a match to TRBD2. Germline CDR1 reads LGHNA; CDR2 reads YSLEER. V trimming: 0 bases; J trimming: 6 bases; junction bases outside the gene matches: 6. CDR3 length equals 16 residues. The CDR3 spells CASSQDTGRAPGELFF. For the CDR3, the DNA is TGCGCCAGCAGCCAAGATACCGGGAGGGCCCCCGGGGAGCTGTTTTTT.

This chain connects TRBV6-1 to TRBJ2-3, with D unresolved. This CDR3 region has 15 residues. V lost 1 base, J lost 2 bases, and 10 bases lay in between. Germline lookup yields CDR1 MNHNS and CDR2 SASEGT. Here the CDR3 DNA reads TGTGCCAGCAGTGAAGGAGGCTCTACCACAGATACGCAGTATTTT. This encodes CASSEGGSTTDTQYF.

The chain couples TRBV7-2 to TRBJ1-6; D is uncertain. This CDR3 comprises 13 residues. Trimming cost V 8 bases and J 9 bases, with 14 bases left between them. The germline V gene has CDR1 SGHTA and CDR2 FQGNSA. CDR3 loop: CASGFDSASPLHF. CDR3 DNA sequence: TGTGCCAGCGGGTTTGACTCGGCTTCACCCCTCCACTTT.

Only a few counts were recorded for this clone. J is TRBJ1-5 and V is TRBV4-2; 10 positions match TRBD1. Germline loops: CDR1 LGHNA, CDR2 YNFKEQ. The CDR3 is 15 amino acids. V trimming: 4 bases; J trimming: 6 bases; junction bases outside the gene matches: 6. In DNA form, the CDR3 reads TGTGCCAGCAGCCCAGGGACAGGGGAAAGTCAGCCCCAGCATTTT. Encoded protein: CASSPGTGESQPQHF.

The chain couples TRBV6-5 to TRBJ2-7; 8 bases map to TRBD1. The CDR3 loop spans 12 amino acids. The germline CDR1 and CDR2 sequences are MNHEY and SVGAGI. V was clipped by 7 bases and J by 4 bases; unmatched bases: 3. CDR3 coding DNA: TGTGCCAGCAATGGACAGGGATACGAGCAGTACTTC. Translating gives CASNGQGYEQYF.

V gene TRBV7-9 combines with J gene TRBJ1-5, with a possible D match to TRBD1 (6 bases). The CDR3 covers 15 residues. Per the germline V gene, CDR1 is SEHNR and CDR2 is FQNEAQ (reference sequence). Trimming shortened V by 3 bases and J by 3 bases, and 12 bases separated the two germline ends. CDR3: CASSLGQGNNQPQHF. CDR3 nucleotides: TGTGCCAGCAGCTTGGGCCAGGGGAACAATCAGCCCCAGCATTTT.

V and J are TRBV12-5 and TRBJ2-3, with TRBD1 as a possible D gene (6 bases). Looked up from germline, CDR1 is LGHNT and CDR2 is FRNRAP. The CDR3 is made up of 16 amino acids. V lost 0 bases, J lost 3 bases, and 13 bases lay in between. CDR3 sequence reads: CASGLVATGRTDTQYF. The CDR3 nucleotides are TGTGCTAGTGGTTTGGTGGCGACAGGTCGGACAGATACGCAGTATTTT.

The chain has TRBV6-2 or TRBV6-3 and TRBJ2-7, with TRBD1 identical over 7 bases. Germline assignment: CDR1 MNHEY and CDR2 SVGEGT. Germline trimming cut 7 bases from V and 5 bases from J; bases unmatched to any gene: 11. The CDR3 runs to 14 residues. The DNA for the CDR3 is TGTGCCAGCAACCCGCGACAGGGTGGGAACGAGCAGTACTTC. Translated, it gives CASNPRQGGNEQYF.

The CDR3 sequence: CASSKLARSETQYF. Here the CDR3 DNA reads TGTGCCAGCAGCAAACTAGCTCGGTCAGAGACCCAGTACTTC. The rearrangement links TRBV9 to TRBJ2-5; D is possibly TRBD2 (6 bases). Germline CDR1 reads SGDLS; CDR2 reads YYNGEE. The V end lost 4 bases, the J end lost 4 bases, and 14 bases lay between the germline ends. The CDR3 sequence is 14 residues long.

V gene TRBV9 combines with J gene TRBJ1-4; D is possibly TRBD1 (5 bases). Germline loops: CDR1 SGDLS, CDR2 YYNGEE. Trimming left V 3 bases short and J 0 bases short, with 9 bases between. The CDR3 contains 15 residues. CDR3 protein: CASSATGPTNEKLFF. In DNA form, the CDR3 reads TGTGCCAGCAGCGCCACAGGCCCAACTAATGAAAAACTGTTTTTT.

The rearrangement links TRBV19 to TRBJ1-5; TRBD1 agrees at 7 bases. The CDR3 loop spans 16 amino acids. J was trimmed by 1 base and V by 4 bases; bases with no gene match: 7. In germline, CDR1 is LNHDA, CDR2 SQIVND (reference sequence). In nucleotides, the CDR3 is TGTGCCAGTAGTAGACAGGGAGTGGGAAGCAATCAGCCCCAGCATTTT. Protein sequence: CASSRQGVGSNQPQHF.

The J gene is TRBJ1-2, the V gene TRBV7-9; possible D gene TRBD1, 6 bases. The CDR3 contains 17 residues. V shed 5 bases and J shed 7 bases, with 26 bases lying between them. In germline, CDR1 is SEHNR, CDR2 FQNEAQ (reference sequence). DNA for the CDR3: TGTGCCAGCAGCCCCGTTCGGACAGCCCCACGGAGTGTTGGCTACACCTTC. Its protein is CASSPVRTAPRSVGYTF.

The chain couples TRBV5-8 to TRBJ2-5, with 7 positions matching TRBD1. Germline lookup yields CDR1 SGHTS and CDR2 YDEGEE. V dropped 4 bases and J dropped 2; count of bases not matched to a gene: 8. This CDR3 spans 15 amino acids. The DNA of the CDR3 is TGTGCCAGCAGCCTCAGGACAGGCCGGCAAGAGACCCAGTACTTC. Translating it yields CASSLRTGRQETQYF.

J is TRBJ1-2 and V is TRBV28, with 8 bases aligning to TRBD1. The CDR3 sequence is 13 residues long. J gave up 8 bases and V 6 bases, and 8 bases lay outside the gene matches. From germline, CDR1 is MDHEN and CDR2 SYDVKM. The CDR3 coding sequence is TGTGCCAGCAGGGCGGACAGGGCGGGGGGCTACACCTTC. The encoded protein is CASRADRAGGYTF.

The chain has TRBV5-1 and TRBJ2-1; 8 bases match TRBD2. This CDR3 is 14 amino acids long. V dropped 1 base and J dropped 7; count of bases not matched to a gene: 4. CDR1 is SGHRS and CDR2 is YFSETQ in the germline V gene. CDR3 loop: CASSLTSGKNEQFF. CDR3 DNA: TGCGCCAGCAGCTTGACTAGCGGAAAAAATGAGCAGTTCTTC. The whole variable domain, remainder taken from reference TRBV5-1 and TRBJ2-1, is KAGVTQTPRYLIKTRGQQVTLSCSPISGHRSVSWYQQTPGQGLQFLFEYFSETQRNKGNFPGRFSGRQFSNSRSEMNVSTLELGDSALYLCASSLTSGKNEQFFGPGTRLTVL.

The chain employs TRBV5-1 and TRBJ1-5; unclear D gene. Germline V CDR1 and CDR2: SGHRS, YFSETQ. CDR3 length equals 15 residues. Between the trimmed V and J ends, which lost 1 base and 0 bases, there was a span of 8 bases. CDR3 nucleotides: TGCGCCAGCAGCTTGTTCCCCAGTAGCAATCAGCCCCAGCATTTT. It codes for CASSLFPSSNQPQHF.

The chain carries TRBV27 and TRBJ1-2, with D unresolved. The CDR3 sequence is 14 residues long. Germline V CDR1 and CDR2: MNHEY, SMNVEV (reference sequence). V was clipped by 2 bases and J by 2 bases, with 9 bases between them. The CDR3 region is CASSLTAGNYGYTF. For the CDR3, the DNA is TGTGCCAGCAGTTTAACAGCGGGGAACTATGGCTACACCTTC.

The rearrangement uses TRBV2 and TRBJ2-5; TRBD2 aligns across 8 bases. V gave up 0 bases and J gave up 4 bases; unmatched junction bases: 7. The CDR3 sequence is 16 residues long. Germline V gene sequence: CDR1 SNHLY, CDR2 FYNNEI. This CDR3 is CASSEATGGSRETQYF. The CDR3 DNA reads as TGTGCCAGCAGTGAAGCAACGGGAGGGTCTAGAGAGACCCAGTACTTC.

The CDR3 DNA is TGTGCCAGCAGCTTACTTGTGGCAGGACCAGCGGGAGGTCTTAACGAGCAGTACTTC. It is translated as CASSLLVAGPAGGLNEQYF. The chain couples TRBV5-6 to TRBJ2-7; TRBD2 agrees at 9 bases. Germline lookup yields CDR1 SGHDT and CDR2 YYEEEE. This CDR3 is built from 19 residues. The ends lost 2 bases at V and 5 bases at J; junction bases unmatched: 20.

The genes are TRBV7-9 and TRBJ2-3, with 8 positions matching TRBD2. The V gene's germline CDR1 is SEHNR and CDR2 FQNEAQ (reference sequence). Losses at the gene ends were 5 bases for V and 0 bases for J; bases not matched to a gene: 4. The CDR3 loop spans 15 amino acids. The CDR3, as DNA: TGTGCCAGCAGCCAACTAGCGGAAAGCACAGATACGCAGTATTTT. Translated, it gives CASSQLAESTDTQYF.

The rearrangement joins TRBV5-4 to TRBJ1-1; TRBD1 matches at 8 bases. The CDR3 consists of 15 residues. With 3 bases clipped from V and 3 bases from J, the junction kept 7 bases outside the gene matches. CDR1 SGHNT and CDR2 YYREEE come from the germline V gene (reference sequence). CDR3 nucleotide sequence: TGTGCCAGCAGCTCGAGACAGGGGAGTGACACTGAAGCTTTCTTT. Translating gives CASSSRQGSDTEAFF.

The rearrangement links TRBV29-1 to TRBJ1-5; D is unclear. This CDR3 is built from 13 residues. V was pared by 5 bases and J by 4 bases, with 12 bases between. Germline CDR1 is SQVTM and CDR2 is ANQGSEA. The CDR3 region has the DNA TGCAGCGTTCGAACAGCTAATAATCAGCCCCAGCATTTT. It codes for CSVRTANNQPQHF.

The rearrangement uses TRBV5-1 and TRBJ2-5; D remains unclear. Trimming cost V 0 bases and J 1 base, with 10 bases left between them. This CDR3 contains 15 residues. The germline CDR1 and CDR2 sequences are SGHRS and YFSETQ. This CDR3 is CASSLGGVFQETQYF. CDR3 DNA sequence: TGCGCCAGCAGCTTGGGAGGAGTCTTCCAAGAGACCCAGTACTTC.

This clone was observed a single time. The chain recombines TRBV7-2 with TRBJ1-1; the D gene is possibly TRBD1 (6 bases). CDR3 size: 13 residues. The germline V gene encodes CDR1 SGHTA and CDR2 FQGNSA. Trimming took 7 bases from V and 7 from J, leaving 16 bases between them. The CDR3 reads CASNRVLSFEAFF. CDR3 in DNA: TGTGCCAGCAACAGGGTACTTTCGTTTGAAGCTTTCTTT.